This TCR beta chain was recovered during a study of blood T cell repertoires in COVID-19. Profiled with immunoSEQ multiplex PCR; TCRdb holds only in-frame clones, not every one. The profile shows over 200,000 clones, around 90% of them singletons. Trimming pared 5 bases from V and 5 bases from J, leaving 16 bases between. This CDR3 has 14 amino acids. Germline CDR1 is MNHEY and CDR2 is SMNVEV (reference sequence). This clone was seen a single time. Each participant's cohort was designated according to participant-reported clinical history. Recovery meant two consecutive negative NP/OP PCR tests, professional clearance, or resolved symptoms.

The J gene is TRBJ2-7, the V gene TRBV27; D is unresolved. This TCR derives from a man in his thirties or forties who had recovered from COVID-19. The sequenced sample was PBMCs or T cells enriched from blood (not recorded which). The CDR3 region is CASSTPTNRDEQYF. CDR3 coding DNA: TGTGCCAGCAGTACACCTACTAACCGGGACGAGCAGTACTTC.